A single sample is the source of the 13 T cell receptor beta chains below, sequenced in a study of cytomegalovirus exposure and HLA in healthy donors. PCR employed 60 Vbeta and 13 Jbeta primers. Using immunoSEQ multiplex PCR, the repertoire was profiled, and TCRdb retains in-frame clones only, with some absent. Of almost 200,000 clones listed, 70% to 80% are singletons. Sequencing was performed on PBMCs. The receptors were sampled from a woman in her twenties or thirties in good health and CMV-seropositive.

The CDR3 region is CASSPAGGLIDTQYF. CDR3 in DNA: TGTGCCAGCAGCCCAGCGGGGGGCCTCATAGATACGCAGTATTTT. V usage is TRBV5-4 and J usage is TRBJ2-3, with 9 bases lining up with TRBD2. The CDR3 has 15 residues. Losses at the gene ends were 4 bases for V and 5 bases for J; bases not matched to a gene: 8. Looked up from germline, CDR1 is SGHNT and CDR2 is YYREEE (reference sequence).

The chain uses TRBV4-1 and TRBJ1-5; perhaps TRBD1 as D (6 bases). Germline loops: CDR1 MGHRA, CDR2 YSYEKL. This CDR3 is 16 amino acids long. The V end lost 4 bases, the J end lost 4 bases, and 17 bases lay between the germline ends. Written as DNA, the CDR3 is TGCGCCAGCAGCCCCCTACAGGACAGTTTTAATCAGCCCCAGCATTTT. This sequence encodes CASSPLQDSFNQPQHF.

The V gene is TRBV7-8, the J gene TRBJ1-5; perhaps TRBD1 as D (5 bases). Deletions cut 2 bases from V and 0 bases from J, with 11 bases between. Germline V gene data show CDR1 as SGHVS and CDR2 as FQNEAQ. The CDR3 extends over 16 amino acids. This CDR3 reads CASSLPTAHSNQPQHF. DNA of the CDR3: TGTGCCAGCAGCTTACCGACAGCCCATAGCAATCAGCCCCAGCATTTT.

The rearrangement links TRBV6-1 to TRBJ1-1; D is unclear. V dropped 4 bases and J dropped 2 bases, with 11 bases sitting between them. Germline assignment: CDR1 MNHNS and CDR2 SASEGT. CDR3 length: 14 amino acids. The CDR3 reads CASSGPGTNTEAFF. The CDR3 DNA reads TGTGCCAGCAGTGGTCCAGGAACTAACACTGAAGCTTTCTTT.

CDR3 in DNA: TGTGCCAGCAGCTTGACTAGCGGGGGGGCAGATACGCAGTATTTT. Its translation: CASSLTSGGADTQYF. V gene TRBV7-2 combines with J gene TRBJ2-3; 14 nucleotides agree with TRBD2. Germline CDR1 and CDR2: SGHTA and FQGNSA. V dropped 3 bases and J dropped 4; count of bases not matched to a gene: 0. The CDR3 runs 15 residues.

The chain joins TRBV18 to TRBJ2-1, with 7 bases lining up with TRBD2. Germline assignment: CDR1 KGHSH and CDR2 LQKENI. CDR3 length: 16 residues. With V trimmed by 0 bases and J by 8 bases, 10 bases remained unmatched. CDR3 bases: TGTGCCAGCTCACCACCTGGGAGGGTGGGAGCCCATGAGCAGTTCTTC. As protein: CASSPPGRVGAHEQFF.

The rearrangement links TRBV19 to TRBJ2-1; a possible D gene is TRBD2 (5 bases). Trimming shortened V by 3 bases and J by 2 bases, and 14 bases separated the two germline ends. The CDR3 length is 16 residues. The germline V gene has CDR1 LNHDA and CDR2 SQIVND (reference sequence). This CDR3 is CASSIMASPPYNEQFF. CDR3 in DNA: TGTGCCAGTAGTATCATGGCTAGCCCTCCCTACAATGAGCAGTTCTTC.

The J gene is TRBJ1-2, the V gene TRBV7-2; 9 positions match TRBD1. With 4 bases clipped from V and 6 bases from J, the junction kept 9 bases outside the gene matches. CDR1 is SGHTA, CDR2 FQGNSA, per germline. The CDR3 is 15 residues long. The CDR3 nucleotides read TGTGCCAGCAGCTACGCCGGGACAGGGATAGATGGCTACACCTTC. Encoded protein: CASSYAGTGIDGYTF. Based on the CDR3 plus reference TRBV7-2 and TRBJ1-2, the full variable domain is GAGVSQSPSNKVTEKGKDVELRCDPISGHTALYWYRQSLGQGLEFLIYFQGNSAPDKSGLPSDRFSAERTGGSVSTLTIQRTQQEDSAVYLCASSYAGTGIDGYTFGSGTRLTVV.

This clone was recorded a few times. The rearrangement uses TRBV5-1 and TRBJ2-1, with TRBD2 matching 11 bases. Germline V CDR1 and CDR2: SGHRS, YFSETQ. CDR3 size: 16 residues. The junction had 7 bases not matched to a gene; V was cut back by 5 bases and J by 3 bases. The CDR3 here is CASRAASGGHYNEQFF. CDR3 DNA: TGCGCCAGCAGGGCCGCTAGCGGGGGGCACTACAATGAGCAGTTCTTC.

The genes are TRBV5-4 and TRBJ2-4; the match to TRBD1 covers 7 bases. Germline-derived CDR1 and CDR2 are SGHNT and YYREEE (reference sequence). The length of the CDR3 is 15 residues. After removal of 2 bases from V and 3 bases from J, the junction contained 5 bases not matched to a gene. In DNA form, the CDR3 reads TGTGCCAGCAGCTTAGACAGGGCGGTCAAAAACATTCAGTACTTC. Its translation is CASSLDRAVKNIQYF.

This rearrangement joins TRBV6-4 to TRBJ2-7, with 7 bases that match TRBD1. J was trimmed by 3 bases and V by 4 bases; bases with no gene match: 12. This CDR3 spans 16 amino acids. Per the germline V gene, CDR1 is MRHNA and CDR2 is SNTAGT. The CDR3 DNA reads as TGTGCCAGCAGTGTTTTGACAGGGAAGAAGGTCTACGAGCAGTACTTC. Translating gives CASSVLTGKKVYEQYF.

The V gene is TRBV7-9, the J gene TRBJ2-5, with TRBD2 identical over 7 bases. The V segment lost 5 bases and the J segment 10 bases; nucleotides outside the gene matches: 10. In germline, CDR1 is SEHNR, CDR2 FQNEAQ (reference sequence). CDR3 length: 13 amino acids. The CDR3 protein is CASSRLGREGQYF. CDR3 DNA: TGTGCCAGCAGCAGGTTAGGAAGGGAGGGCCAGTACTTC.

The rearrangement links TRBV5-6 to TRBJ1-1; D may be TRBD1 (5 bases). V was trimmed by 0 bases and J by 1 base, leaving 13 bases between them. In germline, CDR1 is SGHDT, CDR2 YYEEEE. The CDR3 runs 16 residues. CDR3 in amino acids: CASSLVRRGTNTEAFF. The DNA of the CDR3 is TGTGCCAGCAGCTTGGTTCGTAGGGGTACGAACACTGAAGCTTTCTTT.